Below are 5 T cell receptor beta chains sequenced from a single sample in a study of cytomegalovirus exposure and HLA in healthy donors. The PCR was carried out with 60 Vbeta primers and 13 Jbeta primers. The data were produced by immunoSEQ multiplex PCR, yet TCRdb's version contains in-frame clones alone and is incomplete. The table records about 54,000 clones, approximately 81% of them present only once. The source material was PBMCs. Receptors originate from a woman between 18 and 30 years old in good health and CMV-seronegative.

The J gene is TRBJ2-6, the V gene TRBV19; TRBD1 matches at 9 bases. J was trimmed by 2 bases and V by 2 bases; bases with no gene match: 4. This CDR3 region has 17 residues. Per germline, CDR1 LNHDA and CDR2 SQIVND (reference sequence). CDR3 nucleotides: TGTGCCAGTAGTATATCGGGACAGGGACCTGGGGCCAACGTCCTGACTTTC. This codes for CASSISGQGPGANVLTF.

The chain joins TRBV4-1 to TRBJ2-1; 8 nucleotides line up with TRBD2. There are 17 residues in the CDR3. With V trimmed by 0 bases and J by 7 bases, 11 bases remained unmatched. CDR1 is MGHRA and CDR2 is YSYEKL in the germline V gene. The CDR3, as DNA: TGCGCCAGCAGCCAAGATTTGAGGCTAGCGGGCCAAAATGAGCAGTTCTTC. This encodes CASSQDLRLAGQNEQFF.

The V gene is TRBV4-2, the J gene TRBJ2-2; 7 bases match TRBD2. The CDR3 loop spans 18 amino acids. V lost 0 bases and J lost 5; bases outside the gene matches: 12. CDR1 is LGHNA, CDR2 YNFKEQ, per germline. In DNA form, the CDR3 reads TGTGCCAGCAGCCAAGATAGAGCGGGACGGATGGAGACCGGGGAGCTGTTTTTT. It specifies CASSQDRAGRMETGELFF.

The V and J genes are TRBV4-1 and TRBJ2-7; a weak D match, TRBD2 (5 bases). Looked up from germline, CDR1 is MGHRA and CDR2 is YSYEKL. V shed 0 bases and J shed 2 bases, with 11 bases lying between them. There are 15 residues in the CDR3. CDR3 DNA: TGCGCCAGCAGCCAAGATTCAAGGGAGCCCTACGAGCAGTACTTC. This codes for CASSQDSREPYEQYF.

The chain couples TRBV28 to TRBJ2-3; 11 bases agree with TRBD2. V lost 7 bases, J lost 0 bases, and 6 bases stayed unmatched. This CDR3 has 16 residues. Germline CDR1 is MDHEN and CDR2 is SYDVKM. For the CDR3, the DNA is TGTGCCAGCACCTATCGGACTAGCGGGAGCACAGATACGCAGTATTTT. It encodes CASTYRTSGSTDTQYF.